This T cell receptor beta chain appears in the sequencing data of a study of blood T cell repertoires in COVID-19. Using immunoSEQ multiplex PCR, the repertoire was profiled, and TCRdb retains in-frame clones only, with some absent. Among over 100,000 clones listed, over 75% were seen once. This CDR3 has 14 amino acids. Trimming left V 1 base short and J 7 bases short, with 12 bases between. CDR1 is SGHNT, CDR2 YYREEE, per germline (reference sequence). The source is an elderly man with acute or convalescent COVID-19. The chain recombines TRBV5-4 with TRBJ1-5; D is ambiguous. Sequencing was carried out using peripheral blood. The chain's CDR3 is CASSLKNGWQPQHF. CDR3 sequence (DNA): TGTGCCAGCAGCTTGAAAAACGGGTGGCAGCCCCAGCATTTT.